This passage covers 9 T cell receptor beta chains from one sample sequenced in a study of molecular identifiers for immune sequencing clone quantification. TCRdb used MiXCR to reprocess the PCR reads, holding one entry per CDR3 protein. Found here are approximately 500,000 distinct CDR3 sequences, less than 30% of them singletons; the top ten hold over 0.6%. The specimen was naive CD8+ T cells from blood, with Jurkat cell RNA spiked in. Subset noted: FACS-sorted CD8+CD4-CCR7+CD45RA+ naive T cells. The receptors were gathered from a human donor in good health. Some libraries in this study had Jurkat cell RNA spiked in.

This clonotype has just a few counts. The chain joins TRBV7-9 to TRBJ1-1; D might be TRBD1 (5 bases). V dropped 1 base and J dropped 6 bases, with 18 bases sitting between them. Germline loops: CDR1 SEHNR, CDR2 FQNEAQ (reference sequence). The CDR3 extends over 16 amino acids. As DNA, the CDR3 is TGTGCCAGCAGCTTAGTGTCCTTAGGGGCGAGGCCTGAAGCTTTCTTT. Residues: CASSLVSLGARPEAFF.

This clonotype was seen only a few times. The chain links TRBV20-1 to TRBJ2-1, with D perhaps matching TRBD1 or TRBD2 (6 bases each). CDR1 is DFQATT and CDR2 is SNEGSKA in the germline V gene (reference sequence). Trimming removed 6 bases from V and 14 bases from J, with 17 bases in between. The CDR3 is 11 amino acids. CDR3 nucleotides: TGCAGTGCCCCTTGGGGGGCTTTCGAGTTCTTC. Protein sequence: CSAPWGAFEFF.

The chain joins TRBV6-6 to TRBJ1-5, with TRBD1 as a possible D gene (6 bases). Per the germline V gene, CDR1 is MNHNY and CDR2 is SVGAGI (reference sequence). The CDR3 spans 15 residues. Trimming cost V 5 bases and J 1 base, with 12 bases left between them. CDR3 bases: TGTGCCAGCAGTCCTCCTGGACAGAGCAATCAGCCCCAGCATTTT. Residues: CASSPPGQSNQPQHF.

To note about this clonotype: A much larger clone sits a single nucleotide away, making a read error possible. This rearrangement joins TRBV29-1 to TRBJ2-3; the match to TRBD2 covers 8 bases. Unmatched junction bases numbered 8, after V lost 4 bases and J lost 2 bases. Germline V CDR1 and CDR2: SQVTM, ANQGSEA. The CDR3 length is 15 residues. The CDR3 nucleotides read TGCAGCGTTGTAGGAGCGGGGGAATCCACAGATACGCAGTATTTT. Translating gives CSVVGAGESTDTQYF.

Comments on this clonotype: As the CDR3 is not closed by the conserved phenylalanine or tryptophan, this likely results from a read error. The CDR3 sequence: CASSPRPSSYNKQFS. In nucleotides, the CDR3 is TGTGCCAGCAGTCCACGACCGAGCTCCTACAATAAGCAGTTCTCC. The V and J genes are TRBV28 and TRBJ2-1, with D unresolved. The CDR3 has 15 amino acids. Germline V gene lookup returns CDR1 MDHEN and CDR2 SYDVKM.

In its sample, this clonotype was seen once. Sequence at one end of the junction differs from germline and may be a read error. The chain combines TRBV4-1 with TRBJ1-1; D ambiguous. In germline, CDR1 is MGHRA, CDR2 YSYEKL. CDR3 length equals 14 residues. The CDR3, as DNA: TGCGCCAACAGCCAAGTAAGACAAGGAGGAGAAGCTTTCTTT. This codes for CANSQVRQGGEAFF.

The rearrangement links TRBV30 to TRBJ2-3; 8 nucleotides match TRBD2. V gave up 4 bases and J gave up 4 bases; unmatched junction bases: 4. CDR3 length: 13 amino acids. Germline V CDR1 and CDR2: GTSNPN, SVGIG (reference sequence). The CDR3 sequence: CAWNSGVADTQYF. The DNA for the CDR3 is TGTGCCTGGAATAGCGGGGTCGCAGATACGCAGTATTTT.

The J gene is TRBJ2-2, the V gene TRBV20-1; TRBD2 agrees at 10 bases. The germline V gene has CDR1 DFQATT and CDR2 SNEGSKA (reference sequence). The J segment lost 5 bases and the V segment lost 0 bases, leaving 3 bases of the junction unmatched. This CDR3 contains 15 residues. In DNA form, the CDR3 reads TGCAGTGCTAGAGATATAGCGGGAGGAACCGGGGAGCTGTTTTTT. This translates into CSARDIAGGTGELFF.

At least ten counts were recorded for this clonotype. The chain couples TRBV29-1 to TRBJ2-7, with a tentative D call TRBD1 (5 bases). The CDR3 covers 12 residues. CDR1 is SQVTM, CDR2 ANQGSEA, per germline. V was trimmed by 1 base and J by 4 bases, leaving 8 bases between them. CDR3 nucleotide sequence: TGCAGCGTTGAAGGGGCAGGGTACGAGCAGTACTTC. Residues: CSVEGAGYEQYF.